This T cell receptor beta chain was recovered during a study of early T cells in non-severe SARS-CoV-2 infection. In the study overall: RNA in bulk from unsorted whole blood was sequenced, and chains were unpaired. Regarding the study as a whole: Anti-spike CD8 responses were favored by VDJdb matching, which missed private and CD4 specificities.

Attachment of unique molecular identifiers to individual cDNA molecules was performed. TCRdb independently ran MiXCR on the 5' RACE reads; one entry per CDR3 protein. The data show more than 65,000 distinct CDR3 sequences, around 13% seen once. On this clonotype itself: Its antigen is unknown.

The receptor was isolated from an adult who was a healthcare worker with PCR-confirmed SARS-CoV-2 infection or an uninfected control (not recorded which). Input material: whole blood.

The CDR3 DNA reads TGTGCCAGTCGGACAGGGGGGAACACTGAAGCTTTCTTT. Encoded protein: CASRTGGNTEAFF. The chain uses TRBV19 and TRBJ1-1; TRBD1 agrees at 10 bases. This CDR3 contains 13 residues. CDR1 and CDR2 (germline): LNHDA, SQIVND (reference sequence). Trimming removed 8 bases from V and 1 base from J; junction bases left unmatched: 1.